This T cell receptor beta chain came from a study of CD8 T cells in Susac syndrome. Study-wide context: When blood was drawn, the patients with Susac syndrome were therapy-naive, on corticosteroids, or on intravenous immunoglobulin alone.

Trimming took 1 base from V and 4 from J, leaving 13 bases between them. Germline values: CDR1 SEHNR, CDR2 FQNEAQ (reference sequence). The CDR3 extends over 16 amino acids. Patients with Susac syndrome showed fulfilment of recently defined diagnostic criteria for definite or probable disease. With random hexamers, 0.5 to 1 ug RNA was reverse transcribed. The immunoSEQ assay covered 54 Vbeta and 13 Jbeta segments for CDR3. A single record per CDR3 protein comes from TCRdb applying MiXCR to the immunoSEQ multiplex PCR reads. The profile covers under 250,000 distinct CDR3 sequences, with over 90% appearing a single time and approximately 0.15% taken by the ten largest.

The chain employs TRBV7-9 and TRBJ2-2; tentatively, D is TRBD1 or TRBD2 (5 bases each). The TCR was taken from a human donor with Susac syndrome. Sequencing used CD4+ T cells from PBMCs. Written as DNA, the CDR3 is TGTGCCAGCAGCTTAGAACGGCCGAGGGGCACCGGGGAGCTGTTTTTT. Encoded protein: CASSLERPRGTGELFF.